The 19 T cell receptor beta chains below come from one sample, sequenced in a study of shared clonotypes between healthy human individuals. Measured with immunoSEQ multiplex PCR; TCRdb has only the in-frame clones, and not every one. The table lists fewer than 2.5 million clones, under 95% of them singletons, with 0.36% in the top ten. Sample: naive CD4+ T cells from PBMCs. The subset: CD45RA+ positively selected. The receptors here all came from a man aged 18 to 35 in good health. Some clones in this sample may be carry-over from other donors' samples.

The chain joins TRBV19 to TRBJ1-1; 9 bases are a match to TRBD1. With 10 bases clipped from V and 7 bases from J, the junction kept 10 bases outside the gene matches. This CDR3 is built from 13 residues. The germline CDR1 and CDR2 sequences are LNHDA and SQIVND (reference sequence). The CDR3 loop reads CATLGQGWIEAFF. CDR3 DNA sequence: TGTGCCACCCTGGGACAGGGATGGATTGAAGCTTTCTTT.

This chain joins TRBV29-1 and TRBJ1-4, with TRBD1 identical over 9 bases. V was pared by 7 bases and J by 5 bases, with 5 bases of the junction left unmatched. Germline V gene data show CDR1 as SQVTM and CDR2 as ANQGSEA. The CDR3 spans 13 residues. CDR3 region: CSARDRENEKLFF. CDR3 bases: TGCAGCGCCAGGGACAGGGAGAATGAAAAACTGTTTTTT.

This chain links TRBV4-2 with TRBJ2-6, with D perhaps matching TRBD1 (5 bases). Germline CDR1 reads LGHNA; CDR2 reads YNFKEQ. The V gene lost 2 bases and the J gene lost 0 bases, with 11 bases spanning the gap. CDR3 length: 17 residues. The CDR3 DNA is TGTGCCAGCAGCCAACGTAAAAGGGGCTCTGGGGCCAACGTCCTGACTTTC. As protein: CASSQRKRGSGANVLTF.

The CDR3 here is CASSGWADTQYF. CDR3 coding DNA: TGTGCCAGCAGTGGGTGGGCAGATACGCAGTATTTT. This chain links TRBV2 with TRBJ2-3; D is unresolved. The length of the CDR3 is 12 residues. Germline V gene sequence: CDR1 SNHLY, CDR2 FYNNEI. V dropped 4 bases and J dropped 4 bases, with 6 bases sitting between them.

This clone appeared a single time. The chain has TRBV5-4 and TRBJ2-5; 7 bases fit TRBD2. The CDR3 length is 13 residues. Germline loops: CDR1 SGHNT, CDR2 YYREEE (reference sequence). With V trimmed by 2 bases and J by 5 bases, 3 bases remained unmatched. DNA for the CDR3: TGTGCCAGCAGCTTTGGGACTATGGAGACCCAGTACTTC. Translating it yields CASSFGTMETQYF.

CDR3 DNA sequence: TGTGCCAGCAGCCGCCGGGGGCCCTGGAGGGAGACCCAGTACTTC. Encoded protein: CASSRRGPWRETQYF. The rearrangement joins TRBV14 to TRBJ2-5; D tentatively reads TRBD1 or TRBD2 (6 bases each). The V end lost 4 bases, the J end lost 5 bases, and 17 bases lay between the germline ends. This CDR3 spans 15 amino acids. Per germline, CDR1 SGHDN and CDR2 FVKESK.

This chain joins TRBV4-1 and TRBJ1-2, with 8 bases identical to TRBD1. Unmatched junction bases numbered 7, after V lost 2 bases and J lost 2 bases. CDR3 length equals 16 residues. CDR1 MGHRA and CDR2 YSYEKL come from the germline V gene. The CDR3: CASSQPTRGHNYGYTF. For the CDR3, the DNA is TGCGCCAGCAGCCAACCGACCAGGGGGCACAACTATGGCTACACCTTC.

A note on this clone: Other nucleotide sequences from this sample produce the same CDR3. The V call is TRBV6-5, the J call TRBJ2-7, with TRBD1 matching 10 bases. CDR1 and CDR2 (germline): MNHEY, SVGAGI. The CDR3 is 15 amino acids. V lost 2 bases, J lost 2 bases, and 3 bases stayed unmatched. CDR3 nucleotide sequence: TGTGCCAGCAGTTACACCGGGACAGGGGCCTACGAGCAGTACTTC. Protein: CASSYTGTGAYEQYF.

The gene calls are TRBV5-1 and TRBJ2-1; D is perhaps TRBD2 (6 bases). V was pared by 4 bases and J by 3 bases, with 17 bases between. This CDR3 has 16 amino acids. The germline CDR1 and CDR2 sequences are SGHRS and YFSETQ. CDR3 sequence (DNA): TGCGCCAGCAGCGTGGAGGGAGCGGCAAGCTACAATGAGCAGTTCTTC. Translation gives CASSVEGAASYNEQFF. Complete variable domain (other parts from reference TRBV5-1 and TRBJ2-1): KAGVTQTPRYLIKTRGQQVTLSCSPISGHRSVSWYQQTPGQGLQFLFEYFSETQRNKGNFPGRFSGRQFSNSRSEMNVSTLELGDSALYLCASSVEGAASYNEQFFGPGTRLTVL.

The rearrangement joins TRBV6-1 to TRBJ2-5, with no clear D. The CDR3 consists of 13 residues. The germline CDR1 and CDR2 sequences are MNHNS and SASEGT. The V end lost 3 bases, the J end lost 4 bases, and 9 bases lay between the germline ends. The CDR3 nucleotides are TGTGCCAGCAGTGAGGGGATTGGAGAGACCCAGTACTTC. Encoded protein: CASSEGIGETQYF.

The chain is built from TRBV27 and TRBJ2-3; 7 nucleotides agree with TRBD2. V was pared by 2 bases and J by 4 bases, with 6 bases of the junction left unmatched. Germline-derived CDR1 and CDR2 are MNHEY and SMNVEV (reference sequence). CDR3 length: 15 residues. Here the CDR3 DNA reads TGTGCCAGCAGTTTAGGCGGGAGCGGCGCAGATACGCAGTATTTT. Protein product: CASSLGGSGADTQYF.

The gene calls are TRBV15 and TRBJ2-7; D remains unclear. The CDR3 loop spans 11 amino acids. V gave up 5 bases and J gave up 3 bases, with 5 bases separating them. Germline values: CDR1 LNHNV, CDR2 YYDKDF (reference sequence). The CDR3 DNA is TGTGCCACCAGCTATGGCTACGAGCAGTACTTC. It translates to CATSYGYEQYF.

The rearrangement links TRBV7-2 to TRBJ2-7; no clear D. Per the germline V gene, CDR1 is SGHTA and CDR2 is FQGNSA. The CDR3 extends over 14 amino acids. The V and J ends lost 1 base and 2 bases respectively, with 9 bases between them. The CDR3 nucleotides read TGTGCCAGCAGCTTAGGGCCCAGCGCCTACGAGCAGTACTTC. Its translation is CASSLGPSAYEQYF.

The rearrangement links TRBV15 to TRBJ2-3; the D is unclear. Germline CDR1 reads LNHNV; CDR2 reads YYDKDF (reference sequence). There are 14 residues in the CDR3. The V and J ends lost 8 bases and 1 base respectively, with 13 bases between them. DNA for the CDR3: TGTGCCACCCGTGCGAGCCGGGGCACAGATACGCAGTATTTT. This translates into CATRASRGTDTQYF.

The V call is TRBV7-3, the J call TRBJ2-2; TRBD2 might be the D (6 bases). CDR1 is SGHTA, CDR2 FQGTGA, per germline. This CDR3 is 15 amino acids long. V dropped 5 bases and J dropped 4 bases, with 14 bases sitting between them. The CDR3 region is CASSVMGGATGELFF. As DNA, the CDR3 is TGTGCCAGCAGCGTTATGGGAGGAGCCACCGGGGAGCTGTTTTTT.

The chain couples TRBV28 to TRBJ2-5; 7 nucleotides match TRBD2. The V segment lost 3 bases and the J segment 6 bases; nucleotides outside the gene matches: 7. CDR3 length equals 14 residues. Germline assignment: CDR1 MDHEN and CDR2 SYDVKM. This CDR3 is CASSFGLVAKTQYF. The CDR3 coding sequence is TGTGCCAGCAGTTTCGGACTAGTCGCGAAGACCCAGTACTTC. Variable domain in full (rest from reference TRBV28 and TRBJ2-5): DVKVTQSSRYLVKRTGEKVFLECVQDMDHENMFWYRQDPGLGLRLIYFSYDVKMKEKGDIPEGYSVSREKKERFSLILESASTNQTSMYLCASSFGLVAKTQYFGPGTRLLVL.

This clone has only one observation. The rearrangement uses TRBV5-4 and TRBJ2-1, with 7 nucleotides matching TRBD2. CDR3 length equals 15 residues. V trimming: 7 bases; J trimming: 1 base; junction bases outside the gene matches: 8. Looked up from germline, CDR1 is SGHNT and CDR2 is YYREEE (reference sequence). CDR3 sequence (DNA): TGTGCCAGCCAGGTGACTAGCAATTCCTACAATGAGCAGTTCTTC. Translating it yields CASQVTSNSYNEQFF.

CDR3 amino acids: CASSQVPSSYNEQFF. The CDR3 DNA sequence: TGCGCCAGCAGCCAAGTCCCAAGCTCCTACAATGAGCAGTTCTTC. This chain joins TRBV4-1 and TRBJ2-1; D remains unclear. The CDR3 totals 15 residues. Germline loops: CDR1 MGHRA, CDR2 YSYEKL. V lost 1 base and J lost 0, with 7 bases in between.

The V gene is TRBV5-1, the J gene TRBJ1-3; 9 bases fit TRBD1. Germline values: CDR1 SGHRS, CDR2 YFSETQ. V gave up 4 bases and J gave up 4 bases; unmatched junction bases: 6. The CDR3 is made up of 15 amino acids. This CDR3 is CASSPLTGGGNTIYF. The CDR3 bases are TGCGCCAGCAGCCCCCTGACAGGGGGAGGAAACACCATATATTTT.